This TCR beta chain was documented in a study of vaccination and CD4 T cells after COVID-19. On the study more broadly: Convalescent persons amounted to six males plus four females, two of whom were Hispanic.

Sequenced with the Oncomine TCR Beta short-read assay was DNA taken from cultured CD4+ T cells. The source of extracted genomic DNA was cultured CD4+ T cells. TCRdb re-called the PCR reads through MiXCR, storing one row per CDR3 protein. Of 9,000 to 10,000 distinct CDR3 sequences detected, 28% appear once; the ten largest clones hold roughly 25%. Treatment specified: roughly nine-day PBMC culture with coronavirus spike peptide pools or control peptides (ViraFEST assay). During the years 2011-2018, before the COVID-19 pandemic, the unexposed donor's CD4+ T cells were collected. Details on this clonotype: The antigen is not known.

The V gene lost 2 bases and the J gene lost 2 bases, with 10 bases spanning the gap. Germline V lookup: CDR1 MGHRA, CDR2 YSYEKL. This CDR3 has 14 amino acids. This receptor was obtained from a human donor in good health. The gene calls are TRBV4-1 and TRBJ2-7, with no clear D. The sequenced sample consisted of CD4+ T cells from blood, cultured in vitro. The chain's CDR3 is CASSQLPETYEQYF. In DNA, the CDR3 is TGCGCCAGCAGCCAATTGCCAGAAACCTACGAGCAGTACTTC.